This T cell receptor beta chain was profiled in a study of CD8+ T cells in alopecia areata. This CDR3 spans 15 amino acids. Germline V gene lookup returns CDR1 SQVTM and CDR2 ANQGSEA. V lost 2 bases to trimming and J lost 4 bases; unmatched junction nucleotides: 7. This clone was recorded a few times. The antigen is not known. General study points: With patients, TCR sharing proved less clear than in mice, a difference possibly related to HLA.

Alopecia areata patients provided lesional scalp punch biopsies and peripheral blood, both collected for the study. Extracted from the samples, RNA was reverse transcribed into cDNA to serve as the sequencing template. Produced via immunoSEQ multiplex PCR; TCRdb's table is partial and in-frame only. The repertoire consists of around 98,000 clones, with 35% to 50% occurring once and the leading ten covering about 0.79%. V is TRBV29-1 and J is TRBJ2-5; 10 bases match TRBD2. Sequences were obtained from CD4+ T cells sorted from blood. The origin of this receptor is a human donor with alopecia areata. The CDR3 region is CSVEILAGVVETQYF. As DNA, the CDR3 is TGCAGCGTTGAAATTCTAGCGGGAGTAGTAGAGACCCAGTACTTC.